What follows are 24 T cell receptor beta chains derived from one specimen sequenced in a study of cytomegalovirus exposure and HLA in healthy donors. PCR primers comprised 60 Vbeta and 13 Jbeta primers. Data came from immunoSEQ multiplex PCR; TCRdb stores just in-frame clones and leaves some out. This sample yields roughly 200,000 clones, of which around 70% are seen a single time; 2.9% belongs to the top ten. The specimen sequenced was PBMCs. All receptors come from a male donor in good health and CMV-seronegative.

The gene calls are TRBV13 and TRBJ2-7; D remains unclear. Trimming took off 3 bases at V and 7 bases at J, with 10 bases between the two ends. This CDR3 contains 12 residues. CDR1 is PRHDT and CDR2 is FYEKMQ in the germline V gene (reference sequence). The CDR3, as DNA: TGTGCCAGCAGCTTCGCCCTCGGGGAGCAGTACTTC. It encodes CASSFALGEQYF.

The V and J genes are TRBV19 and TRBJ1-4; TRBD1 aligns across 7 bases. With V trimmed by 4 bases and J by 6 bases, 8 bases remained unmatched. Germline values: CDR1 LNHDA, CDR2 SQIVND (reference sequence). The CDR3 is 15 residues long. CDR3 protein: CASSRNRGTDEKLFF. DNA of the CDR3: TGTGCCAGTAGTAGAAACAGGGGAACGGATGAAAAACTGTTTTTT. The full variable domain, with the rest looked up from reference TRBV19 and TRBJ1-4, is DGGITQSPKYLFRKEGQNVTLSCEQNLNHDAMYWYRQDPGQGLRLIYYSQIVNDFQKGDIAEGYSVSREKKESFPLTVTSAQKNPTAFYLCASSRNRGTDEKLFFGSGTQLSVL.

A few counts support this clone. This chain links TRBV7-3 with TRBJ2-1, with 13 bases lining up with TRBD2. The germline CDR1 and CDR2 sequences are SGHTA and FQGTGA. The CDR3 spans 15 residues. V was pared by 5 bases and J by 7 bases, with 5 bases of the junction left unmatched. The chain's CDR3 is CASSQGLAGKNEQFF. CDR3 sequence (DNA): TGTGCCAGCAGCCAGGGACTAGCGGGAAAAAATGAGCAGTTCTTC.

A few counts support this clone. The chain combines TRBV28 with TRBJ1-2, with D perhaps TRBD1 (5 bases). V was pared by 7 bases and J by 2 bases, with 17 bases between. The germline CDR1 and CDR2 sequences are MDHEN and SYDVKM. This CDR3 has 15 residues. The CDR3, as DNA: TGTGCCAGCATTTTTCAGGGAAGAAGGAACTATGGCTACACCTTC. Its protein product is CASIFQGRRNYGYTF.

The V call is TRBV27, the J call TRBJ1-4, with 7 bases fitting TRBD1. The trim removed 9 bases at V and 13 bases at J, leaving 17 bases unmatched. Germline-derived CDR1 and CDR2 are MNHEY and SMNVEV (reference sequence). The CDR3 contains 14 residues. CDR3 protein: CASKSLLTGTLLFF. CDR3 DNA sequence: TGTGCCAGTAAATCCCTACTGACAGGGACTTTACTGTTTTTT.

This chain uses TRBV6-1 with TRBJ1-2, with TRBD1 as a possible D gene (6 bases). Trimming shortened V by 4 bases and J by 1 base, and 16 bases separated the two germline ends. Per the germline V gene, CDR1 is MNHNS and CDR2 is SASEGT. CDR3 size: 16 residues. The CDR3 coding sequence is TGTGCCAGCAGTGGGCATTGGGACACGGGTAACTATGGCTACACCTTC. It specifies CASSGHWDTGNYGYTF.

The chain combines TRBV9 with TRBJ2-6, with 7 bases matching TRBD2. Trimming at V came to 2 bases and at J to 1 base, leaving 3 bases not matched to a gene. The CDR3 runs 16 residues. Germline lookup yields CDR1 SGDLS and CDR2 YYNGEE. The CDR3 region is CASSVRGGSGANVLTF. Here the CDR3 DNA reads TGTGCCAGCAGCGTTAGGGGAGGGTCTGGGGCCAACGTCCTGACTTTC.

The chain employs TRBV6-1 and TRBJ2-3; unclear D gene. CDR1 is MNHNS, CDR2 SASEGT, per germline. The CDR3 contains 13 residues. V was pared by 0 bases and J by 3 bases, with 4 bases between. The CDR3 sequence is CASSEALTDTQYF. The CDR3 DNA is TGTGCCAGCAGTGAAGCTCTGACAGATACGCAGTATTTT.

The gene calls are TRBV10-2 and TRBJ2-1, with 12 bases that match TRBD2. There are 17 residues in the CDR3. V trimming: 4 bases; J trimming: 2 bases; junction bases outside the gene matches: 6. The V gene's germline CDR1 is WSHSY and CDR2 SAAADI. The CDR3 nucleotides are TGCGCCAGCAGTGGACTAGCGGGAGACCGCCCCTACAATGAGCAGTTCTTC. Protein product: CASSGLAGDRPYNEQFF.

About this clone: In this CDR3 the conserved last residue, phenylalanine or tryptophan, is missing, so a read error is likely. The chain recombines TRBV6-5 with TRBJ1-2; TRBD1 agrees at 8 bases. J lost 3 bases, V lost 4 bases, and 7 bases had no gene match. The CDR3 has 15 amino acids. Germline CDR1 is MNHEY and CDR2 is SVGAGI. The CDR3 region has the DNA TGTGCCAGCAGTTCATCACAGGGGGTTCACTATGGCTACACCCTC. Amino acid sequence: CASSSSQGVHYGYTL.

For the CDR3, the DNA is TGTGCCTGGAGGCAGGGCAGCAATCAGCCCCAGCATTTT. It encodes CAWRQGSNQPQHF. V usage is TRBV30 and J usage is TRBJ1-5, with D perhaps TRBD1 (5 bases). CDR3 length equals 13 residues. V dropped 3 bases and J dropped 1 base, with 7 bases sitting between them. The germline gives CDR1 GTSNPN, CDR2 SVGIG (reference sequence).

The chain is built from TRBV7-8 and TRBJ2-6, with D unclear. V dropped 8 bases and J dropped 3 bases, with 8 bases sitting between them. This CDR3 region has 13 residues. Per germline, CDR1 SGHVS and CDR2 FQNEAQ. The DNA for the CDR3 is TGTGCCAGCTTCCCCTATGGGGCCAACGTCCTGACTTTC. It encodes CASFPYGANVLTF.

The chain couples TRBV28 to TRBJ1-5; TRBD1 is a possible D gene (5 bases). The V gene's germline CDR1 is MDHEN and CDR2 SYDVKM. V lost 6 bases, J lost 0 bases, and 9 bases lay in between. The CDR3 runs to 14 residues. This chain's CDR3 is CASRGGGSNQPQHF. Here the CDR3 DNA reads TGTGCCAGCAGGGGCGGGGGTAGCAATCAGCCCCAGCATTTT. Filled out from reference TRBV28 and TRBJ1-5, the complete variable domain reads DVKVTQSSRYLVKRTGEKVFLECVQDMDHENMFWYRQDPGLGLRLIYFSYDVKMKEKGDIPEGYSVSREKKERFSLILESASTNQTSMYLCASRGGGSNQPQHFGDGTRLSIL.

This clone was counted a few times. The chain uses TRBV28 and TRBJ1-3, with D perhaps TRBD1 (5 bases). The CDR3 length is 12 residues. Trimming removed 7 bases at V and 1 base at J, with 5 bases between. Germline V gene lookup returns CDR1 MDHEN and CDR2 SYDVKM. The CDR3 spells CASTGSGNTIYF. The CDR3 DNA reads as TGTGCCAGCACAGGGTCTGGAAACACCATATATTTT.

This chain joins TRBV6-5 and TRBJ1-1, with D perhaps matching TRBD1 (5 bases). The V gene's germline CDR1 is MNHEY and CDR2 SVGAGI. V was trimmed by 6 bases and J by 3 bases, leaving 11 bases between them. The CDR3 runs to 13 residues. CDR3 amino acids: CASSPGQYTEAFF. CDR3 nucleotide sequence: TGTGCCAGCAGCCCAGGGCAGTACACTGAAGCTTTCTTT.

V and J are TRBV11-2 and TRBJ2-5; no firm D call. V was cut by 0 bases and J by 3 bases, with 2 bases left in between. Germline V gives CDR1 SGHAT, CDR2 FQNNGV. CDR3 length equals 12 residues. Written as DNA, the CDR3 is TGTGCCAGCAGCTTAGACGAAGAGACCCAGTACTTC. Its translation is CASSLDEETQYF.

CDR3 sequence (DNA): TGTGCCAGCACCCCGAGGGTATATAGCAATCAGCCCCAGCATTTT. Its protein is CASTPRVYSNQPQHF. The chain recombines TRBV6-5 with TRBJ1-5; no firm D call. In germline, CDR1 is MNHEY, CDR2 SVGAGI. There are 15 residues in the CDR3. The V and J ends lost 7 bases and 0 bases respectively, with 13 bases between them.

The rearrangement joins TRBV19 to TRBJ2-2; 7 bases map to TRBD1. Germline CDR1 and CDR2: LNHDA and SQIVND (reference sequence). The V segment lost 3 bases and the J segment 13 bases; nucleotides outside the gene matches: 8. CDR3 length: 13 amino acids. The CDR3 sequence: CASSIWRQGRLFF. DNA of the CDR3: TGTGCCAGTAGTATTTGGAGACAGGGACGGCTGTTTTTT. Supplemented by reference TRBV19 and TRBJ2-2, the full variable domain reads DGGITQSPKYLFRKEGQNVTLSCEQNLNHDAMYWYRQDPGQGLRLIYYSQIVNDFQKGDIAEGYSVSREKKESFPLTVTSAQKNPTAFYLCASSIWRQGRLFFGEGSRLTVL.

The chain recombines TRBV29-1 with TRBJ2-7, with 9 bases fitting TRBD1. In germline, CDR1 is SQVTM, CDR2 ANQGSEA. CDR3 length: 13 amino acids. J gave up 2 bases and V 7 bases, and 6 bases lay outside the gene matches. The CDR3 bases are TGCAGCGGAGGGACAGGGCGTACCTACGAGCAGTACTTC. Protein sequence: CSGGTGRTYEQYF.

The chain is built from TRBV27 and TRBJ2-6; D possibly corresponds to TRBD2 (5 bases). This CDR3 is built from 16 residues. Per the germline V gene, CDR1 is MNHEY and CDR2 is SMNVEV (reference sequence). The ends were cut back, 5 bases at V and 2 bases at J, with 13 bases in the middle. CDR3 in amino acids: CASSQIKLAGANVLTF. DNA for the CDR3: TGTGCCAGCAGTCAAATCAAACTAGCTGGGGCCAACGTCCTGACTTTC.

This sequence joins TRBV11-2 and TRBJ2-3; D unresolved. Trimming took off 2 bases at V and 4 bases at J, with 10 bases between the two ends. The CDR3 totals 14 residues. The germline CDR1 and CDR2 sequences are SGHAT and FQNNGV. The CDR3 spells CASSLSTQADTQYF. The DNA for the CDR3 is TGTGCCAGCAGCTTATCTACTCAGGCAGATACGCAGTATTTT.

The V call is TRBV5-1, the J call TRBJ2-7; tentative D call: TRBD2 (7 bases). Trimming cost V 2 bases and J 5 bases, with 11 bases left between them. The length of the CDR3 is 13 residues. The germline CDR1 and CDR2 sequences are SGHRS and YFSETQ. The CDR3 loop is CASSFGGGNEQYF. Written as DNA, the CDR3 is TGCGCCAGCAGCTTCGGCGGGGGCAACGAGCAGTACTTC.

The rearrangement joins TRBV12-5 to TRBJ2-1; 8 bases align to TRBD2. The CDR3 consists of 18 residues. Germline CDR1 and CDR2: LGHNT and FRNRAP. After removal of 4 bases from V and 4 bases from J, the junction contained 15 bases not matched to a gene. The CDR3 is CASGSPSRGTRGYNEQFF. The CDR3 DNA is TGTGCTAGTGGTTCGCCCTCACGTGGGACTAGGGGATACAATGAGCAGTTCTTC.

This clone was recorded a few times. This chain joins TRBV27 and TRBJ1-2; a weak D match, TRBD1 (5 bases). Germline CDR1 MNHEY, CDR2 SMNVEV (reference sequence). The V end lost 7 bases, the J end lost 3 bases, and 15 bases lay between the germline ends. This CDR3 has 14 amino acids. Here the CDR3 DNA reads TGTGCCAGCACTAACAGGCTTGGCTACTATGGCTACACCTTC. It codes for CASTNRLGYYGYTF.